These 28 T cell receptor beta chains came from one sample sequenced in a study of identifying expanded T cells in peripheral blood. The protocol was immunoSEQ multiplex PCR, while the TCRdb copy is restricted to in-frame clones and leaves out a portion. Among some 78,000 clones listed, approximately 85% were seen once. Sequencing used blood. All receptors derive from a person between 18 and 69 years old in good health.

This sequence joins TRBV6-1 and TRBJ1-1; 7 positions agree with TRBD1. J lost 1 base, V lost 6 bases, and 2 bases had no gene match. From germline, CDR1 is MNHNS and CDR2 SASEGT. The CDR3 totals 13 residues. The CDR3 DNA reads TGTGCCAGCAGCGGGACAGAGAACACTGAAGCTTTCTTT. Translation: CASSGTENTEAFF.

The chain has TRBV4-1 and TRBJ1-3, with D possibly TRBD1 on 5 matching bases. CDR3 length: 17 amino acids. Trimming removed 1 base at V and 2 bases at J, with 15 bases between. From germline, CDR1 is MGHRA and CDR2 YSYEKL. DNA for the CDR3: TGCGCCAGCAGCCAAGGACGGCAGGGAGGAACTGGAAACACCATATATTTT. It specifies CASSQGRQGGTGNTIYF.

The CDR3 region is CASSPIGREAQETQYF. The CDR3 coding sequence is TGTGCCAGCAGCCCCATTGGGAGGGAAGCCCAAGAGACCCAGTACTTC. This chain uses TRBV5-4 with TRBJ2-5; 7 bases are a match to TRBD2. This CDR3 has 16 residues. Germline V gives CDR1 SGHNT, CDR2 YYREEE (reference sequence). J lost 1 base, V lost 4 bases, and 10 bases had no gene match.

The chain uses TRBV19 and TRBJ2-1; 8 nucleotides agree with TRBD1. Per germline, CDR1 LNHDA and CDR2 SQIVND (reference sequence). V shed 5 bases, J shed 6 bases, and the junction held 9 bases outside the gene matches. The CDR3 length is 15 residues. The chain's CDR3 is CASSPTGGRRNEQFF. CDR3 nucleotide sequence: TGTGCCAGTAGTCCAACAGGGGGTAGACGCAATGAGCAGTTCTTC.

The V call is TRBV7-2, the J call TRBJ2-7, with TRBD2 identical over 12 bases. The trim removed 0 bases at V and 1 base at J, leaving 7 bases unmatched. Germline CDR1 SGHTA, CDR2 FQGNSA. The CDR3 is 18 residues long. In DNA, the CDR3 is TGTGCCAGCAGCTTAGCGCCTAGCGGGAGGGCCAAGTCCTACGAGCAGTACTTC. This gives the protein CASSLAPSGRAKSYEQYF.

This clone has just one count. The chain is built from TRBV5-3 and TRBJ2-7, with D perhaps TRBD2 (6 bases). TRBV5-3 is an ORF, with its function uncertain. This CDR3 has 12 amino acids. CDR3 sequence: CRRDSSSYEQYF. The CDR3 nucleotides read TGTCGCCGGGACTCCAGCTCCTACGAGCAGTACTTC.

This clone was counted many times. The CDR3 DNA reads TGTGCCAGCAGCTCGCAGGGGGCCGGGGAGCTGTTTTTT. As protein: CASSSQGAGELFF. V is TRBV11-3 and J is TRBJ2-2; 7 bases agree with TRBD1. This CDR3 region has 13 residues. CDR1 is SGHNT, CDR2 YENEEA, per germline. V was pared by 4 bases and J by 6 bases, with 2 bases of the junction left unmatched.

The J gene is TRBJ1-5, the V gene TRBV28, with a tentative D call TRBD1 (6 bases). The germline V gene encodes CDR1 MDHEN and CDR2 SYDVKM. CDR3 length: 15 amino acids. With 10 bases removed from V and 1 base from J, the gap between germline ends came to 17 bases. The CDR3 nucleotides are TGTGCCATCAAGGAGGGGACACAGAGCAATCAGCCCCAGCATTTT. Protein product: CAIKEGTQSNQPQHF.

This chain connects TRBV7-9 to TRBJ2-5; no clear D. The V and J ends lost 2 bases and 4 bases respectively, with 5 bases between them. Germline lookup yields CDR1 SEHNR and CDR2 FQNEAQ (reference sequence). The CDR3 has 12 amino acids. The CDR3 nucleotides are TGTGCCAGCAGCTTACTCAGAGAGACCCAGTACTTC. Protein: CASSLLRETQYF. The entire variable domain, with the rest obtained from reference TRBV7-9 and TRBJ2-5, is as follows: DTGVSQNPRHKITKRGQNVTFRCDPISEHNRLYWYRQTLGQGPEFLTYFQNEAQLEKSRLLSDRFSAERPKGSFSTLEIQRTEQGDSAMYLCASSLLRETQYFGPGTRLLVL.

CDR3 loop: CASSQAASGLAELPYEQYF. Here the CDR3 DNA reads TGCGCCAGCAGCCAAGCCGCCTCGGGACTAGCGGAACTCCCCTACGAGCAGTACTTC. This chain links TRBV4-3 with TRBJ2-7; TRBD2 matches at 11 bases. This CDR3 spans 19 amino acids. Germline trimming cut 1 base from V and 2 bases from J; bases unmatched to any gene: 13. The germline CDR1 and CDR2 sequences are LGHNA and YSLEER.

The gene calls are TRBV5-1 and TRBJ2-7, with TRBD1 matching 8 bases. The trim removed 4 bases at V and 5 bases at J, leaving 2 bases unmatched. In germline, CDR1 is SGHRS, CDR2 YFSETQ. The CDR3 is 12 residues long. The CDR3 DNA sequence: TGCGCCAGCAGCCGGACAGGGAACGAGCAGTACTTC. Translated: CASSRTGNEQYF. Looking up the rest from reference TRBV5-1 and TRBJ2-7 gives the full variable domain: KAGVTQTPRYLIKTRGQQVTLSCSPISGHRSVSWYQQTPGQGLQFLFEYFSETQRNKGNFPGRFSGRQFSNSRSEMNVSTLELGDSALYLCASSRTGNEQYFGPGTRLTVT.

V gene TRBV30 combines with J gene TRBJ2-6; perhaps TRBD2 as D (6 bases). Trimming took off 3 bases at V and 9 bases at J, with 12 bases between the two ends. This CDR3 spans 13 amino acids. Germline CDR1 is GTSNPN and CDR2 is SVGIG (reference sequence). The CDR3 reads CAWRAGRHNVLTF. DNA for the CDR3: TGTGCCTGGAGGGCAGGGAGGCACAACGTCCTGACTTTC. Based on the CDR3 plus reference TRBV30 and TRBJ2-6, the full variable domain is SQTIHQWPATLVQPVGSPLSLECTVEGTSNPNLYWYRQAAGRGLQLLFYSVGIGQISSEVPQNLSASRPQDRQFILSSKKLLLSDSGFYLCAWRAGRHNVLTFGAGSRLTVL.

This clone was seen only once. CDR3 loop: CASSQVRGTSGSILQETQYF. The CDR3 region has the DNA TGTGCCAGCAGCCAAGTACGGGGGACTAGCGGGTCGATCCTCCAAGAGACCCAGTACTTC. This chain links TRBV4-2 with TRBJ2-5; 12 nucleotides align to TRBD2. This CDR3 has 20 residues. In germline, CDR1 is LGHNA, CDR2 YNFKEQ. V shed 1 base and J 1 base; nucleotides not matched to a gene: 13.

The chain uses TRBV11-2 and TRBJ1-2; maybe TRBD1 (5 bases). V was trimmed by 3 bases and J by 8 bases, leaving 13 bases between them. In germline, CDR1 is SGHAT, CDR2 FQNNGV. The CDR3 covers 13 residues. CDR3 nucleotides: TGTGCCAGCAGCTTTAGCAGGGCGGGAGGCTACACCTTC. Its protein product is CASSFSRAGGYTF.

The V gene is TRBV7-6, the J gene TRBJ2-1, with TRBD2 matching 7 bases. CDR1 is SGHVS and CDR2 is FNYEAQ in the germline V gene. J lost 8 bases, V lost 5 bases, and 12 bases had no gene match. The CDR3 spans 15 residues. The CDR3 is CASSPKTGGVDEQFF. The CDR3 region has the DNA TGTGCCAGCAGCCCGAAAACGGGAGGTGTGGATGAGCAGTTCTTC.

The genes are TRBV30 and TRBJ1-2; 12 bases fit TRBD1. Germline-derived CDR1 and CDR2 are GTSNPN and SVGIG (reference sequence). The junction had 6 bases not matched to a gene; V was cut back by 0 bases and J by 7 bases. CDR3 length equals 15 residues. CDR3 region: CAWSVVGQGAFGYTF. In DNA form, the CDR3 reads TGTGCCTGGAGTGTCGTGGGACAGGGGGCGTTTGGCTACACCTTC.

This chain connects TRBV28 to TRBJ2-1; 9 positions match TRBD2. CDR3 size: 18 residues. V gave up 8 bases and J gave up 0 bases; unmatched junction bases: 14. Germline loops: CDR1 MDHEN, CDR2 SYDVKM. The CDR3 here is CASATDRREGHSYNEQFF. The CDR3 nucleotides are TGTGCCAGCGCTACGGATAGGCGGGAGGGCCACTCCTACAATGAGCAGTTCTTC.

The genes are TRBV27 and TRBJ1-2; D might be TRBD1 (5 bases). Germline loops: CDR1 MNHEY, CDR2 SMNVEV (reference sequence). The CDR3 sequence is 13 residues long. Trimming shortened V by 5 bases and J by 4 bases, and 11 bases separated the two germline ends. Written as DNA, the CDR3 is TGTGCCAGCAGTGGTTCAGGGACCTATGGCTACACCTTC. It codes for CASSGSGTYGYTF.

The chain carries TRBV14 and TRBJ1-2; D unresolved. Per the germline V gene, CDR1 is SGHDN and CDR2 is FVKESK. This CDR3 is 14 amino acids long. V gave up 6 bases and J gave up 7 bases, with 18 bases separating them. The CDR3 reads CASSPTIGGGGYTF. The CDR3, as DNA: TGTGCCAGCAGTCCCACAATAGGTGGAGGTGGCTACACCTTC.

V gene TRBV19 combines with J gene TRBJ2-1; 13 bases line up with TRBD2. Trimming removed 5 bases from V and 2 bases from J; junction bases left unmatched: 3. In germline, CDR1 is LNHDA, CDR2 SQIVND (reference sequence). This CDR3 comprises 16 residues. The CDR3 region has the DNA TGTGCCAGTAGTCACGGGACTAGCGGGACCTACAATGAGCAGTTCTTC. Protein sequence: CASSHGTSGTYNEQFF.

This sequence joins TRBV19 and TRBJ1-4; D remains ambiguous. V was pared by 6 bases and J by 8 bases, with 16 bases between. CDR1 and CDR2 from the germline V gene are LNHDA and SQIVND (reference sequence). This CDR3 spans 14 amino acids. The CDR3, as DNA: TGTGCCAGTAGGGTGAGCACACCGTGGGAAAAACTGTTTTTT. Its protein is CASRVSTPWEKLFF. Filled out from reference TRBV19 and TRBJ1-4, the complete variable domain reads DGGITQSPKYLFRKEGQNVTLSCEQNLNHDAMYWYRQDPGQGLRLIYYSQIVNDFQKGDIAEGYSVSREKKESFPLTVTSAQKNPTAFYLCASRVSTPWEKLFFGSGTQLSVL.

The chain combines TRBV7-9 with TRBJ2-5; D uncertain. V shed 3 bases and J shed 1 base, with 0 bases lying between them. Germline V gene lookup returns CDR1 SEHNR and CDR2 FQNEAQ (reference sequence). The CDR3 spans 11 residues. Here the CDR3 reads CASSFQETQYF. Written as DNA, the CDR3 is TGTGCCAGCAGCTTCCAAGAGACCCAGTACTTC.

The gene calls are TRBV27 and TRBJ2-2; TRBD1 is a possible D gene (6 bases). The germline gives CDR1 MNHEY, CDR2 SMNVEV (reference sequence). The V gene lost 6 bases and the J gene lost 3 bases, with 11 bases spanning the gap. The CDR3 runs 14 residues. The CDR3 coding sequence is TGTGCCAGCAGCCTGGACAGTTACACCGGGGAGCTGTTTTTT. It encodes CASSLDSYTGELFF.

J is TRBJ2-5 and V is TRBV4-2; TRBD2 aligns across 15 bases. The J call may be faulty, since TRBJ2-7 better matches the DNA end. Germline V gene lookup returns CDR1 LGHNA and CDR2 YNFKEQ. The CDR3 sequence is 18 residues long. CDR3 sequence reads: CASSQPGLAGGPSYEQYF. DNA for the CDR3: TGTGCCAGCAGCCAACCGGGACTAGCGGGAGGCCCCTCCTACGAGCAGTACTTC.

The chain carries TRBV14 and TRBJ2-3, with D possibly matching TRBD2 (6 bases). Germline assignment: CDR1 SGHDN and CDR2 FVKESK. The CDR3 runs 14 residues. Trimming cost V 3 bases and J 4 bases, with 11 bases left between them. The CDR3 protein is CASSHGTGADTQYF. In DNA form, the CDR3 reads TGTGCCAGCAGCCATGGGACTGGCGCAGATACGCAGTATTTT. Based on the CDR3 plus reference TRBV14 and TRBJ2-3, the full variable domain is EAGVTQFPSHSVIEKGQTVTLRCDPISGHDNLYWYRRVMGKEIKFLLHFVKESKQDESGMPNNRFLAERTGGTYSTLKVQPAELEDSGVYFCASSHGTGADTQYFGPGTRLTVL.

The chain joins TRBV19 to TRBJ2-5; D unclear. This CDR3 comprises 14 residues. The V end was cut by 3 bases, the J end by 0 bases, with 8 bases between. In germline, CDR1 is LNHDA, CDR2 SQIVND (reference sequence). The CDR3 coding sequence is TGTGCCAGTAGTATCCGGCTCGACCAAGAGACCCAGTACTTC. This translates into CASSIRLDQETQYF.

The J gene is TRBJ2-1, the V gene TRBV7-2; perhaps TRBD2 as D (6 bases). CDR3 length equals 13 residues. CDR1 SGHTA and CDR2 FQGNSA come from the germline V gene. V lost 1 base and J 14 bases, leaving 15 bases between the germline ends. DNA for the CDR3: TGTGCCAGCAGCTTAGACGCCCTAGCGTTGGAGTTCTTC. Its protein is CASSLDALALEFF. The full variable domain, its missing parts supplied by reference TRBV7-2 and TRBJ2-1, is GAGVSQSPSNKVTEKGKDVELRCDPISGHTALYWYRQSLGQGLEFLIYFQGNSAPDKSGLPSDRFSAERTGGSVSTLTIQRTQQEDSAVYLCASSLDALALEFFGPGTRLTVL.

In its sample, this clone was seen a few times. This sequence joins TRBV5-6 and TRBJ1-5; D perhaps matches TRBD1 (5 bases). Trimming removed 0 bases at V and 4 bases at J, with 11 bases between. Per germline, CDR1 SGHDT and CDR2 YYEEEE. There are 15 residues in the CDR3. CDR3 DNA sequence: TGTGCCAGCAGCTTGGGGGGGACGGGGAATCAGCCCCAGCATTTT. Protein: CASSLGGTGNQPQHF.